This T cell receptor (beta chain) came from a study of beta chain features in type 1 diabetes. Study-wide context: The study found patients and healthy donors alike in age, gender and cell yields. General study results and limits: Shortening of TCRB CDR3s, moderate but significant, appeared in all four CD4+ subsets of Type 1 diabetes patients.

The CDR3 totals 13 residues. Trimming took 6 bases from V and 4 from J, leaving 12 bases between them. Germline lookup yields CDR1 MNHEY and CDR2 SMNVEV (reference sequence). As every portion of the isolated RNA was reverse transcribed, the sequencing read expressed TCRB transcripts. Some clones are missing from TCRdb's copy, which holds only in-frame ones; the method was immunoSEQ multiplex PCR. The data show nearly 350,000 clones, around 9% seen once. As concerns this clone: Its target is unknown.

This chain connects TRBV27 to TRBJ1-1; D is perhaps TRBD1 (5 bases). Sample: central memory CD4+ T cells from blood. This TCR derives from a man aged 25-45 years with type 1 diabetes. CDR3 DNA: TGTGCCAGCAGCCGCGGGGGAGGCACTGAAGCTTTCTTT. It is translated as CASSRGGGTEAFF.